One sample yielded the 21 T cell receptor beta chains listed below, sequenced in a study of T cells expressing NK-cell markers. TCRdb reprocessed the 5' RACE reads and stores each CDR3 protein as one record, lacking DNA. The sample data list about 180,000 distinct CDR3 sequences. Input material: blood T cells: a sorted CD56 or NKG2C T cell subset, CD4+ or CD8+ T cells, or bulk PBMC T cells (not recorded which). Every receptor here comes from a man aged 18 to 69 in good health.

The chain links TRBV12-3 or TRBV12-4 to TRBJ2-1; TCRdb names TRBD1, which stays unverified in the absence of DNA. This CDR3 is 16 amino acids long. CDR3 region: CASSLAGQGTFHEQFF.

This chain uses TRBV20-1 with TRBJ2-5; no DNA is available, so the TRBD2 call from TCRdb remains unchecked. Germline V gene sequence: CDR1 DFQATT, CDR2 SNEGSKA (reference sequence). CDR3 size: 13 residues. CDR3 sequence reads: CSAQAGVIETQYF.

The chain is built from TRBV7-8 and TRBJ2-1; TCRdb's D call of TRBD1 is untestable without DNA. The CDR3 spans 13 residues. Germline lookup yields CDR1 SGHVS and CDR2 FQNEAQ. This CDR3 is CASSSPGAPLQFF. The variable domain in full, with the rest retrieved from reference TRBV7-8 and TRBJ2-1, is GAGVSQSPRYKVAKRGQDVALRCDPISGHVSLFWYQQALGQGPEFLTYFQNEAQLDKSGLPSDRFFAERPEGSVSTLKIQRTQQEDSAVYLCASSSPGAPLQFFGPGTRLTVL.

The rearrangement uses TRBV28 and TRBJ1-1; absent DNA, TCRdb's TRBD1 call cannot be checked. The CDR3 contains 16 residues. Germline CDR1 and CDR2: MDHEN and SYDVKM. CDR3 region: CASSLTGGPTNTEAFF.

The chain recombines TRBV2 with TRBJ2-5; TCRdb calls TRBD2, which cannot be checked without DNA. CDR1 is SNHLY, CDR2 FYNNEI, per germline. The length of the CDR3 is 13 residues. The chain's CDR3 is CASSGDYGETQYF.

This sequence joins TRBV13 and TRBJ2-1; there is no DNA to check the TCRdb D call of TRBD1. Germline values: CDR1 PRHDT, CDR2 FYEKMQ (reference sequence). The CDR3 consists of 18 residues. CDR3 loop: CASSPPGRRPRGNNEQFF. Full variable domain (remainder filled in from reference TRBV13 and TRBJ2-1): AAGVIQSPRHLIKEKRETATLKCYPIPRHDTVYWYQQGPGQDPQFLISFYEKMQSDKGSIPDRFSAQQFSDYHSELNMSSLELGDSALYFCASSPPGRRPRGNNEQFFGPGTRLTVL.

V and J are TRBV5-1 and TRBJ2-2; the D call from TCRdb, TRBD1, cannot be confirmed without DNA. This CDR3 has 15 residues. Germline loops: CDR1 SGHRS, CDR2 YFSETQ. This CDR3 reads CASSAGTVFAGELFF.

The chain employs TRBV28 and TRBJ1-6; TCRdb returns TRBD1, unconfirmable since there is no DNA. Germline CDR1 MDHEN, CDR2 SYDVKM. The CDR3 runs to 16 residues. This CDR3 reads CASSLLGGAYNSPLHF.

This chain uses TRBV12-3 or TRBV12-4 with TRBJ1-1; absent DNA, TCRdb's TRBD1 call cannot be checked. CDR3 length: 13 amino acids. The CDR3 here is CASRTQGNTEAFF.

J is TRBJ2-5 and V is TRBV4-1; the D call of TRBD2 rests on TCRdb alone, since no DNA is present to check it. CDR1 is MGHRA and CDR2 is YSYEKL in the germline V gene. This CDR3 contains 17 residues. The CDR3: CASSHPLRLGDQETQYF.

The chain joins TRBV7-9 to TRBJ2-3; with no DNA, the TCRdb D assignment of TRBD2 cannot be verified. CDR3 length: 16 amino acids. Germline V gene data show CDR1 as SEHNR and CDR2 as FQNEAQ (reference sequence). The CDR3 here is CASSLALRGVTDTQYF.

The V call is TRBV12-3 or TRBV12-4, the J call TRBJ1-2; TCRdb designates TRBD1, a call that cannot be tested without DNA. CDR3 size: 12 residues. The CDR3 loop is CATDGQIYGYTF.

The gene calls are TRBV7-6 and TRBJ2-7; the TCRdb D gene call, TRBD1, has no DNA to confirm it. This CDR3 spans 15 amino acids. From germline, CDR1 is SGHVS and CDR2 FNYEAQ. The CDR3 loop is CASSLGGTAQYEQYF.

The chain has TRBV6-5 and TRBJ2-5; TCRdb picks TRBD1, but there is no DNA to check that call. The CDR3 has 15 residues. Germline assignment: CDR1 MNHEY and CDR2 SVGAGI. The CDR3 is CASSVLGGGRETQYF.

This chain uses TRBV15 with TRBJ2-7; absent DNA, TCRdb's TRBD1 call cannot be checked. Germline loops: CDR1 LNHNV, CDR2 YYDKDF (reference sequence). There are 18 residues in the CDR3. CDR3 amino acids: CATSIVIRDRVPNYEQYF.

The chain carries TRBV11-2 and TRBJ2-3. The CDR3 runs to 14 residues. The V gene's germline CDR1 is SGHAT and CDR2 FQNNGV. The CDR3 loop is CASSTGPSTDTQYF.

The genes are TRBV13 and TRBJ1-2; the TRBD1 assignment by TCRdb is unverifiable without DNA. The germline CDR1 and CDR2 sequences are PRHDT and FYEKMQ (reference sequence). This CDR3 comprises 13 residues. This CDR3 reads CASSFPYRDGYTF.

V is TRBV6-2 or TRBV6-3 and J is TRBJ2-1; TCRdb indicates TRBD2, and absent DNA this call remains unverified. From germline, CDR1 is MNHEY and CDR2 SVGEGT. The CDR3 is made up of 14 amino acids. The CDR3 sequence: CASSQGLAYNEQFF.

The V call is TRBV12-3 or TRBV12-4, the J call TRBJ2-7; the TCRdb D gene call, TRBD1, has no DNA to confirm it. This CDR3 has 13 amino acids. CDR3 in amino acids: CASSRVYNYEQYF.

V and J are TRBV4-2 and TRBJ2-1; TCRdb gives TRBD1 as the D gene, but with no DNA this cannot be confirmed. This CDR3 has 19 residues. Germline CDR1 reads LGHNA; CDR2 reads YNFKEQ. Here the CDR3 reads CASSQDLAGATFFGSEQFF.

CDR3 loop: CSAFPGSTYEQYF. The rearrangement links TRBV20-1 to TRBJ2-7; without DNA, the TCRdb call of TRBD1 cannot be checked. This CDR3 has 13 amino acids. Germline V gene lookup returns CDR1 DFQATT and CDR2 SNEGSKA (reference sequence).